The 3 T cell receptor beta chains in this list originate from one sample, sequenced in a study of human T cells and chemical hapten exposure. TCRdb ran MiXCR on the RACE reads and lists one entry per CDR3 protein. The sample consists of some 180,000 distinct CDR3 sequences, 24% of them appearing once. As to time point: patch test 3, about 24 weeks after DPC sensitization. Treatment: therapeutic diphenylcyclopropenone sensitization with weekly scalp DPC. The specimen comprised whole blood, sampled in connection with sensitization to the hapten diphenylcyclopropenone (DPC). The receptors stem from a woman aged 40-49 years with alopecia areata. Some clones in this sample may be carry-over from other donors' samples.

The table lists this clonotype with a count of one. The chain carries TRBV28 and TRBJ1-2; D gene uncertain. The CDR3 loop spans 14 amino acids. The ends were cut back, 3 bases at V and 2 bases at J, with 10 bases in the middle. The germline V gene encodes CDR1 MDHEN and CDR2 SYDVKM. CDR3 nucleotide sequence: TGTGCCAGCAGTTTCCAGGATACGAACTATGGCTACACCTTC. Protein product: CASSFQDTNYGYTF.

This rearrangement joins TRBV5-4 to TRBJ2-1; 10 bases line up with TRBD2. The CDR3 loop spans 15 amino acids. Trimming at V came to 4 bases and at J to 6 bases, leaving 7 bases not matched to a gene. Germline V CDR1 and CDR2: SGHNT, YYREEE (reference sequence). The CDR3 DNA reads TGTGCCAGCAGCACCTCTAGCGGGGGAAGCAATGAGCAGTTCTTC. As protein: CASSTSSGGSNEQFF.

This clonotype was found a few times. The chain employs TRBV9 and TRBJ2-2; 10 nucleotides align to TRBD2. The CDR3 loop spans 16 amino acids. Per the germline V gene, CDR1 is SGDLS and CDR2 is YYNGEE. V was pared by 0 bases and J by 7 bases, with 6 bases of the junction left unmatched. The CDR3 DNA follows: TGTGCCAGCAGCGTAGGGATCCGACTAGCGGGCGGGGAGCTGTTTTTT. It encodes CASSVGIRLAGGELFF.